This record covers a single T cell receptor (beta chain). Profiling relied on immunoSEQ multiplex PCR, and the TCRdb table lists in-frame clones only, not all of them. The sample carries 50,000 to 70,000 clones, over 90% recorded once. The data were taken from a study of OX40 agonist ivuxolimab in advanced cancers. As for the study in general: Patients were treated with ivuxolimab, an agonistic anti-OX40 (CD134) antibody. Patients were dosed intravenously with ivuxolimab at 0.01 to 10 mg/kg every 2 weeks. A history of anti-PD-1, anti-PD-L1 or anti-CTLA-4 therapy was acceptable, and around 36% had some.

This CDR3 has 18 amino acids. Losses at the gene ends were 3 bases for V and 3 bases for J; bases not matched to a gene: 16. Germline V gene data show CDR1 as ENHRY and CDR2 as SYGVKD. This chain links TRBV10-3 with TRBJ2-7, with 8 bases that match TRBD2. The sample in question was CD4+ or CD8+ T cells sorted from blood, obtained in a trial of the OX40 agonist ivuxolimab. The clonotype comes from an adult with an advanced solid tumor such as melanoma, head and neck, liver or kidney cancer. Here the CDR3 reads CAISDGGAGVFPRYEQYF. The CDR3 region has the DNA TGTGCCATCAGTGACGGGGGGGCGGGAGTCTTTCCTCGCTACGAGCAGTACTTC.